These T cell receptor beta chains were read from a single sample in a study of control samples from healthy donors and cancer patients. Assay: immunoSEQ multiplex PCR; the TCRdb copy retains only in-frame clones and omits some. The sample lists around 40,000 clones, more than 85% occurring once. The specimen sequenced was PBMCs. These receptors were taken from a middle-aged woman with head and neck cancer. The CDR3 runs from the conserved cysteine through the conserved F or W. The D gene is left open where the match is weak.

cdr3_aa: CASSFSLSSYEQYF
v_call: TRBV28
j_call: TRBJ2-7
cdr3_length: 14
d_call: NA

cdr3_aa: CASSPSGVTTDTQYF
v_call: TRBV5-4
j_call: TRBJ2-3
cdr3_length: 15
d_call: TRBD2

cdr3_aa: CAWGPMMSAYEQYF
v_call: TRBV30
j_call: TRBJ2-7
cdr3_length: 14
d_call: NA

cdr3_aa: CASSSQWVDTF
v_call: TRBV6-2/TRBV6-3
j_call: TRBJ1-2
cdr3_length: 11
d_call: NA

cdr3_aa: CASSSQGDSPLHF
v_call: TRBV3-1/TRBV3-2
j_call: TRBJ1-6
cdr3_length: 13
d_call: NA

cdr3_aa: CSVSGQGVRNIQYF
v_call: TRBV29-1
j_call: TRBJ2-4
cdr3_length: 14
d_call: TRBD1

cdr3_aa: CASSLEVSTGDISYEQYF
v_call: TRBV5-1
j_call: TRBJ2-7
cdr3_length: 18
d_call: NA

cdr3_aa: CASSNEVGGPGNTQYF
v_call: TRBV4-1
j_call: TRBJ2-3
cdr3_length: 16
d_call: NA

cdr3_aa: CASSPGQGANTYEQYF
v_call: TRBV7-8
j_call: TRBJ2-7
cdr3_length: 16
d_call: TRBD1

cdr3_aa: CASSLVRGTDTQYF
v_call: TRBV11-2
j_call: TRBJ2-3
cdr3_length: 14
d_call: NA

cdr3_aa: CASSPGQGYTGELFF
v_call: TRBV5-1
j_call: TRBJ2-2
cdr3_length: 15
d_call: TRBD1

cdr3_aa: CASSRDRTYEQYF
v_call: TRBV5-1
j_call: TRBJ2-7
cdr3_length: 13
d_call: TRBD1

cdr3_aa: CAIRGQIYEQYF
v_call: TRBV10-3
j_call: NA
cdr3_length: 12
d_call: TRBD1

cdr3_aa: CASSLSGTVVTEAFF
v_call: TRBV7-2
j_call: TRBJ1-1
cdr3_length: 15
d_call: TRBD1

cdr3_aa: CASSRGTANTGELFF
v_call: TRBV19
j_call: TRBJ2-2
cdr3_length: 15
d_call: TRBD1

cdr3_aa: CATSGRPLAGGVEQFF
v_call: TRBV15
j_call: TRBJ2-1
cdr3_length: 16
d_call: TRBD2

cdr3_aa: CATSRVSTGTGSYEQYF
v_call: TRBV15
j_call: TRBJ2-7
cdr3_length: 17
d_call: TRBD1

cdr3_aa: CAISETADPDGYTF
v_call: TRBV10-3
j_call: TRBJ1-2
cdr3_length: 14
d_call: NA

cdr3_aa: CASSPGHLNTGELFF
v_call: TRBV7-9
j_call: TRBJ2-2
cdr3_length: 15
d_call: NA

cdr3_aa: CASVSAGSPDQETQYF
v_call: TRBV28
j_call: TRBJ2-5
cdr3_length: 16
d_call: NA

cdr3_aa: CASSPMWSSYNEQFF
v_call: TRBV14
j_call: TRBJ2-1
cdr3_length: 15
d_call: NA

cdr3_aa: CASSDETGGSSNYGYTF
v_call: TRBV6-4
j_call: TRBJ1-2
cdr3_length: 17
d_call: TRBD1

cdr3_aa: CASRGLAGVLGQFF
v_call: TRBV7-9
j_call: TRBJ2-1
cdr3_length: 14
d_call: TRBD2

cdr3_aa: CASSEDTANEQFF
v_call: TRBV2
j_call: TRBJ2-1
cdr3_length: 13
d_call: NA

cdr3_aa: CASSSSGWGYTF
v_call: TRBV5-6
j_call: TRBJ1-2
cdr3_length: 12
d_call: NA

cdr3_aa: CASSFTGDGNSPLHF
v_call: TRBV11-3
j_call: TRBJ1-6
cdr3_length: 15
d_call: TRBD1

cdr3_aa: CASSYPTGAGGTEAFF
v_call: TRBV6-6
j_call: TRBJ1-1
cdr3_length: 16
d_call: NA

cdr3_aa: CASSSSRGQGTYNEQFF
v_call: TRBV7-3
j_call: TRBJ2-1
cdr3_length: 17
d_call: TRBD1

cdr3_aa: CASSSPRTWAEQYF
v_call: TRBV12-1
j_call: TRBJ2-7
cdr3_length: 14
d_call: NA

cdr3_aa: CATSDPGSGRINEQFF
v_call: TRBV24-1
j_call: TRBJ2-1
cdr3_length: 16
d_call: TRBD2

cdr3_aa: CASSGTGVSSPLHF
v_call: TRBV7-9
j_call: TRBJ1-6
cdr3_length: 14
d_call: TRBD1

cdr3_aa: CASSLKGLGEAFF
v_call: TRBV5-6
j_call: TRBJ1-1
cdr3_length: 13
d_call: NA

cdr3_aa: CASSLRARGSTYGYTF
v_call: TRBV7-2
j_call: TRBJ1-2
cdr3_length: 16
d_call: NA

cdr3_aa: CASSQLDRGLTEAFF
v_call: TRBV6-4
j_call: TRBJ1-1
cdr3_length: 15
d_call: TRBD1

cdr3_aa: CASSWGAGGGQPQHF
v_call: TRBV5-1
j_call: TRBJ1-5
cdr3_length: 15
d_call: TRBD1

cdr3_aa: CASSSSNSPLHF
v_call: TRBV12-3/TRBV12-4
j_call: TRBJ1-6
cdr3_length: 12
d_call: NA

cdr3_aa: CASSPLRGVGTEAFF
v_call: TRBV11-2
j_call: TRBJ1-1
cdr3_length: 15
d_call: NA

cdr3_aa: CASSPQGSSYEQYF
v_call: TRBV7-2
j_call: TRBJ2-7
cdr3_length: 14
d_call: NA

cdr3_aa: CASREGRVYSNQPQHF
v_call: TRBV19
j_call: TRBJ1-5
cdr3_length: 16
d_call: NA

cdr3_aa: CASGNSGGAGEQYF
v_call: TRBV6-5
j_call: TRBJ2-7
cdr3_length: 14
d_call: TRBD2

cdr3_aa: CASSFGNKNYGYTF
v_call: TRBV5-4
j_call: TRBJ1-2
cdr3_length: 14
d_call: NA

cdr3_aa: CASRQPGQGYHEQFF
v_call: TRBV6-6
j_call: TRBJ2-1
cdr3_length: 15
d_call: TRBD1

cdr3_aa: CASSLVGGRETQYF
v_call: TRBV7-9
j_call: TRBJ2-5
cdr3_length: 14
d_call: NA

cdr3_aa: CASRNQGRPHSYEQYF
v_call: TRBV27
j_call: TRBJ2-7
cdr3_length: 16
d_call: NA

cdr3_aa: CASSTPGAPNYGYTF
v_call: TRBV19
j_call: TRBJ1-2
cdr3_length: 15
d_call: NA

cdr3_aa: CASSPDRETQYF
v_call: TRBV4-1
j_call: TRBJ2-5
cdr3_length: 12
d_call: NA

cdr3_aa: CASSLRGLRGEKLFF
v_call: TRBV11-2
j_call: TRBJ1-4
cdr3_length: 15
d_call: NA

cdr3_aa: CASSEDREGTETQYF
v_call: TRBV7-3
j_call: TRBJ2-5
cdr3_length: 15
d_call: TRBD2

cdr3_aa: CATRTLSYEQYF
v_call: TRBV28
j_call: TRBJ2-7
cdr3_length: 12
d_call: NA

cdr3_aa: CASSPQVTGELFF
v_call: TRBV4-2
j_call: TRBJ2-2
cdr3_length: 13
d_call: NA